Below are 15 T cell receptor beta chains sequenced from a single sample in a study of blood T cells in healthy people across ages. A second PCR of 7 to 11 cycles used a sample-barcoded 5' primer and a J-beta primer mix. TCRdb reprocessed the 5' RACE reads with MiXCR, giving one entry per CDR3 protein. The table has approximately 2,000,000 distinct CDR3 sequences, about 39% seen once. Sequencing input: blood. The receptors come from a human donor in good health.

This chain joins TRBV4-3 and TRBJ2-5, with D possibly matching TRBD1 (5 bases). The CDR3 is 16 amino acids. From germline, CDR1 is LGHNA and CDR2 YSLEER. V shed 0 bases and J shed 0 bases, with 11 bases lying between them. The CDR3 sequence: CASSQDFARDQETQYF. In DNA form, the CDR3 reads TGCGCCAGCAGCCAAGATTTCGCCAGGGACCAAGAGACCCAGTACTTC.

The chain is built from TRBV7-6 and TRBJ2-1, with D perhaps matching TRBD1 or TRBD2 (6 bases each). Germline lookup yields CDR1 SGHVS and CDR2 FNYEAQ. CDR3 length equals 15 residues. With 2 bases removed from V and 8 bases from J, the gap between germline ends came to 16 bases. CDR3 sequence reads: CASSLSFRGRDEQFF. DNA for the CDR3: TGTGCCAGCAGCTTATCGTTTCGGGGGCGCGATGAGCAGTTCTTC.

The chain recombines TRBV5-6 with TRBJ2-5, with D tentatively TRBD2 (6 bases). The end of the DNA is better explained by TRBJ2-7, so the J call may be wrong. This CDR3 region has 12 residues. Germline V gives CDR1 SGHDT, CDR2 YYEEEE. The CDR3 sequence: CASSAGPLEQYF. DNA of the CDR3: TGTGCCAGCAGCGCGGGACCCCTCGAGCAGTACTTC.

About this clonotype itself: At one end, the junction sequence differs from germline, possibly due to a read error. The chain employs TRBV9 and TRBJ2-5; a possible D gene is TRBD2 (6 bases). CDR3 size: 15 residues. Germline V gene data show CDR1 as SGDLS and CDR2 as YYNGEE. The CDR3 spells CASGVGGRYQETQYF. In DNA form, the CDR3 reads TGTGCCAGCGGCGTGGGGGGACGGTACCAAGAGACCCAGTACTTC.

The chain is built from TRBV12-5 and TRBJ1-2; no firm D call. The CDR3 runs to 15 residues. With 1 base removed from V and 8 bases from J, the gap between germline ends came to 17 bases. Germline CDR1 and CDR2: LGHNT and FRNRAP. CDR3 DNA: TGTGCTAGTGGTTTGGGAACAGATCCCGTCTTAGGCTACACCTTC. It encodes CASGLGTDPVLGYTF.

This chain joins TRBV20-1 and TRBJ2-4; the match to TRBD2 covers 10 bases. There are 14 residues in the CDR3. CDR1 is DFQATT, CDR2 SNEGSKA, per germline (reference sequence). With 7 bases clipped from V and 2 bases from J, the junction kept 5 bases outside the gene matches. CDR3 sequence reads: CSEERGGPKNIQYF. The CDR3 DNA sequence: TGCAGTGAGGAGCGGGGGGGCCCCAAAAACATTCAGTACTTC.

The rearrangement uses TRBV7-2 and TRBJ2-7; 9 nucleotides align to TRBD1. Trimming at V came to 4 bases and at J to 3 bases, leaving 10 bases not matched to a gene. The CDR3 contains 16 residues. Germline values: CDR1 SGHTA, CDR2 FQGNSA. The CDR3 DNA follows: TGTGCCAGCAGCTCAAACCGGGACAGGGATTTCTACGAGCAGTACTTC. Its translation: CASSSNRDRDFYEQYF.

CDR3 residues: CASSFDDGISKLFF. DNA of the CDR3: TGTGCCAGCAGCTTCGATGACGGCATCTCAAAACTGTTTTTT. The rearrangement links TRBV7-8 to TRBJ1-4; D remains unclear. This CDR3 comprises 14 residues. In germline, CDR1 is SGHVS, CDR2 FQNEAQ. Trimming stripped 3 bases from V and 10 bases from J, with 15 bases between.

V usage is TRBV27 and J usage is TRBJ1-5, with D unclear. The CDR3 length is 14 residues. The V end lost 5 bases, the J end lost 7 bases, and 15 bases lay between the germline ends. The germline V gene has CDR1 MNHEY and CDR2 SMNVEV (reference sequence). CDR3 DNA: TGTGCCAGCAGTCGGAGCAGAGCTGGACAGCCCCAGCATTTT. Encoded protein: CASSRSRAGQPQHF.

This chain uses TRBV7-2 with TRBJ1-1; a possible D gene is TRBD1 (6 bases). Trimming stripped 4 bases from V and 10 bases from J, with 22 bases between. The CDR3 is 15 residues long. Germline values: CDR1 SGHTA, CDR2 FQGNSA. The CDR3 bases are TGTGCCAGCAGCTCAAACGCAAACAGGGAAGGGGTAGCTTTCTTT. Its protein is CASSSNANREGVAFF.

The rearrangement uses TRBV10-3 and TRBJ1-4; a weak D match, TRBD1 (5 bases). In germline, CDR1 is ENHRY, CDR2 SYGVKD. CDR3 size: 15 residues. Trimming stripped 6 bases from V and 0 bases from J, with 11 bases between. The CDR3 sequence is CAIRDGGATNEKLFF. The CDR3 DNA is TGTGCCATCAGGGACGGGGGAGCAACTAATGAAAAACTGTTTTTT.

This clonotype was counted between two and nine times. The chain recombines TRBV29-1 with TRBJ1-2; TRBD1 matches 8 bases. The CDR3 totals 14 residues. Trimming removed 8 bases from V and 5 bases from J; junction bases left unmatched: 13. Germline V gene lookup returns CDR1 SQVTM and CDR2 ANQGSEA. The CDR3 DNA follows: TGCAGCACCCTAGCAGGGGGCGCGAAGTATGGCTACACCTTC. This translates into CSTLAGGAKYGYTF. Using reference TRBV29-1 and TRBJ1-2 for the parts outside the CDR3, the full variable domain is SAVISQKPSRDICQRGTSLTIQCQVDSQVTMMFWYRQQPGQSLTLIATANQGSEATYESGFVIDKFPISRPNLTFSTLTVSNMSPEDSSIYLCSTLAGGAKYGYTFGSGTRLTVV.

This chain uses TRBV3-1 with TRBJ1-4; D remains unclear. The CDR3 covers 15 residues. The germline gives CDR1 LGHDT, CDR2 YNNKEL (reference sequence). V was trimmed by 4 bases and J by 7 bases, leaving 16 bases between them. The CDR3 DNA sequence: TGTGCCAGCAGCCCCCGGGGAGGGTGGGGTGAAAAACTGTTTTTT. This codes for CASSPRGGWGEKLFF.

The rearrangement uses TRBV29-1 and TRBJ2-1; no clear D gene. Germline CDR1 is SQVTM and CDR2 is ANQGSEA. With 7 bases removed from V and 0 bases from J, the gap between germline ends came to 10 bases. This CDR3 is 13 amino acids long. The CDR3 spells CSGRRSSYNEQFF. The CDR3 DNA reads TGCAGCGGCCGCAGGAGCTCCTACAATGAGCAGTTCTTC.

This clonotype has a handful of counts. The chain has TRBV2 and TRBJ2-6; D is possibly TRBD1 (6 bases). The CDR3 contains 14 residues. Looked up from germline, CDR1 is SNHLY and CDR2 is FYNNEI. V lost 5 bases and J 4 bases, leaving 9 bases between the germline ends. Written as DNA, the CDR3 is TGTGCCAGCAGTAAGGGGGTCGGGGCCAACGTCCTGACTTTC. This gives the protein CASSKGVGANVLTF.